One sample yielded the 11 T cell receptor beta chains listed below, sequenced in a study of T cell responses to AZD1222 COVID-19 vaccine. The repertoire was sequenced with immunoSEQ multiplex PCR; TCRdb's copy has only in-frame clones and lacks some. The sample consists of more than 95,000 clones, 85% to 90% of them appearing once. The sequencing used peripheral blood, collected on day 0 of AZD1222 vaccination. The receptors were sampled from an adult in good health.

V and J are TRBV4-2 and TRBJ2-1; unclear D gene. Trimming left V 5 bases short and J 1 base short, with 9 bases between. This CDR3 is 14 amino acids long. Germline V gene sequence: CDR1 LGHNA, CDR2 YNFKEQ. The CDR3 coding sequence is TGTGCCAGCAGCGCCGACAAGTCCTACAATGAGCAGTTCTTC. This translates into CASSADKSYNEQFF.

V usage is TRBV29-1 and J usage is TRBJ1-1, with 7 bases matching TRBD1. The length of the CDR3 is 14 residues. V was pared by 6 bases and J by 3 bases, with 10 bases of the junction left unmatched. CDR1 and CDR2 from the germline V gene are SQVTM and ANQGSEA. The CDR3 protein is CSVYGTVADTEAFF. The CDR3 DNA sequence: TGCAGCGTCTACGGGACAGTGGCGGACACTGAAGCTTTCTTT.

The V call is TRBV28, the J call TRBJ1-1, with 9 nucleotides matching TRBD1. This CDR3 contains 15 residues. The ends lost 4 bases at V and 0 bases at J; junction bases unmatched: 3. Germline CDR1 reads MDHEN; CDR2 reads SYDVKM. CDR3 coding DNA: TGTGCCAGCAGTTCCCACAGGGGGCTGAACACTGAAGCTTTCTTT. Protein: CASSSHRGLNTEAFF.

The V and J genes are TRBV7-9 and TRBJ1-1; possibly TRBD1 for D (6 bases). The CDR3 totals 16 residues. The V and J ends lost 1 base and 5 bases respectively, with 17 bases between them. Germline V lookup: CDR1 SEHNR, CDR2 FQNEAQ (reference sequence). The CDR3 here is CASSLVGGGARTEAFF. The DNA for the CDR3 is TGTGCCAGCAGCTTAGTAGGTGGGGGCGCGAGGACTGAAGCTTTCTTT.

This chain links TRBV7-2 with TRBJ2-7; no clear D gene. Germline assignment: CDR1 SGHTA and CDR2 FQGNSA. V shed 5 bases and J shed 0 bases, with 14 bases lying between them. CDR3 length: 15 residues. The CDR3 DNA reads as TGTGCCAGCAGCAAAAATAGAGTTAGCTCCTACGAGCAGTACTTC. Its protein product is CASSKNRVSSYEQYF. The full variable domain, with the rest looked up from reference TRBV7-2 and TRBJ2-7, is GAGVSQSPSNKVTEKGKDVELRCDPISGHTALYWYRQSLGQGLEFLIYFQGNSAPDKSGLPSDRFSAERTGGSVSTLTIQRTQQEDSAVYLCASSKNRVSSYEQYFGPGTRLTVT.

The chain uses TRBV7-6 and TRBJ1-1; 7 nucleotides match TRBD1. Germline CDR1 reads SGHVS; CDR2 reads FNYEAQ. The V segment lost 5 bases and the J segment 2 bases; nucleotides outside the gene matches: 8. There are 15 residues in the CDR3. CDR3 sequence: CASSLQGVVNTEAFF. CDR3 DNA sequence: TGTGCCAGCAGCCTCCAGGGGGTAGTCAACACTGAAGCTTTCTTT.

J is TRBJ1-1 and V is TRBV7-9; no clear D gene. With 2 bases removed from V and 0 bases from J, the gap between germline ends came to 10 bases. From germline, CDR1 is SEHNR and CDR2 FQNEAQ (reference sequence). The CDR3 has 15 residues. The CDR3 DNA is TGTGCCAGCAGCTTATTGTCCCATTTGAACACTGAAGCTTTCTTT. Amino acids: CASSLLSHLNTEAFF.

The gene calls are TRBV12-3 or TRBV12-4 and TRBJ1-5, with a tentative D call TRBD1 (5 bases). The ends were cut back, 7 bases at V and 4 bases at J, with 11 bases in the middle. This CDR3 is built from 13 residues. CDR3 DNA sequence: TGTGCCAGCATGGGACCGCTAAATCAGCCCCAGCATTTT. This codes for CASMGPLNQPQHF.

The rearrangement uses TRBV7-2 and TRBJ2-7, with TRBD2 as a possible D gene (5 bases). The CDR3 has 13 residues. Germline values: CDR1 SGHTA, CDR2 FQGNSA. V was clipped by 4 bases and J by 4 bases, with 11 bases between them. For the CDR3, the DNA is TGTGCCAGCAGCTCGAGGGCCAGTTACGAGCAGTACTTC. It translates to CASSSRASYEQYF.

J is TRBJ2-1 and V is TRBV28; maybe TRBD1 (6 bases). The CDR3 covers 13 residues. From germline, CDR1 is MDHEN and CDR2 SYDVKM. The germline V and J ends were trimmed by 3 bases and 9 bases, with 12 bases remaining between them. CDR3 protein: CASSFRGQGEQFF. The CDR3 coding sequence is TGTGCCAGCAGTTTCAGGGGTCAAGGTGAGCAGTTCTTC.

The chain links TRBV9 to TRBJ1-1; D is perhaps TRBD1 (5 bases). The CDR3 totals 14 residues. V was shortened by 3 bases and J by 2 bases, with 11 bases between the two germline ends. Germline CDR1 reads SGDLS; CDR2 reads YYNGEE. CDR3 amino acids: CASSAGRVNTEAFF. Written as DNA, the CDR3 is TGTGCCAGCAGCGCGGGACGAGTTAACACTGAAGCTTTCTTT. Based on the CDR3 plus reference TRBV9 and TRBJ1-1, the full variable domain is DSGVTQTPKHLITATGQRVTLRCSPRSGDLSVYWYQQSLDQGLQFLIQYYNGEERAKGNILERFSAQQFPDLHSELNLSSLELGDSALYFCASSAGRVNTEAFFGQGTRLTVV.